What follows are 15 T cell receptor beta chains derived from one specimen sequenced in a study of spatial heterogeneity in lung cancer. In TCRdb, the 5' RACE reads were re-called with MiXCR into one record per CDR3 protein. The sample gives about 82,000 distinct CDR3 sequences, roughly 13% of which show up once; 3.5% to 5.5% is in the top ten. Time point defined: sample taken at primary tumor resection. No cell sorting; template was whole RNA from tumor, lung tissue or PBMC. The sample was PBMCs, taken at surgery. The receptors were gathered from a male donor with early-stage non-small cell lung cancer.

There are a few counts of this clonotype. The chain uses TRBV20-1 and TRBJ1-4; no clear D gene. Trimming cost V 5 bases and J 7 bases, with 8 bases left between them. The V gene's germline CDR1 is DFQATT and CDR2 SNEGSKA (reference sequence). The CDR3 is 11 residues long. The CDR3 protein is CSALYLEKLFF. CDR3 nucleotide sequence: TGCAGTGCTCTATACCTTGAAAAACTGTTTTTT.

This clonotype appeared a few times. The rearrangement links TRBV20-1 to TRBJ1-2; possible D gene TRBD1, 6 bases. Germline V lookup: CDR1 DFQATT, CDR2 SNEGSKA (reference sequence). The CDR3 extends over 13 amino acids. V lost 0 bases, J lost 7 bases, and 12 bases lay in between. CDR3: CSARDWGAPGYTF. DNA for the CDR3: TGCAGTGCTAGAGATTGGGGGGCGCCTGGCTACACCTTC.

In this sample, this clonotype turned up a few times. This chain joins TRBV11-2 and TRBJ1-3, with TRBD1 as a possible D gene (6 bases). CDR3 length: 14 residues. The germline V gene encodes CDR1 SGHAT and CDR2 FQNNGV. The V and J ends lost 5 bases and 2 bases respectively, with 10 bases between them. CDR3 residues: CASSPTGPGNTIYF. CDR3 DNA sequence: TGTGCCAGCAGCCCGACAGGCCCTGGAAACACCATATATTTT.

The sample holds a few counts of this clonotype. This rearrangement joins TRBV7-2 to TRBJ2-2; 8 bases are shared with TRBD2. The V and J ends lost 5 bases and 5 bases, in that order; junction bases with no gene match: 7. CDR3 size: 15 residues. CDR1 and CDR2 from the germline V gene are SGHTA and FQGNSA. The DNA for the CDR3 is TGTGCCAGCAGCGACGCGGGGGGCCTGACCGGGGAGCTGTTTTTT. Translation gives CASSDAGGLTGELFF. The variable domain in full, completed from reference TRBV7-2 and TRBJ2-2, reads GAGVSQSPSNKVTEKGKDVELRCDPISGHTALYWYRQSLGQGLEFLIYFQGNSAPDKSGLPSDRFSAERTGGSVSTLTIQRTQQEDSAVYLCASSDAGGLTGELFFGEGSRLTVL.

This clonotype was seen a few times. The rearrangement links TRBV19 to TRBJ1-2; 10 bases are a match to TRBD1. Looked up from germline, CDR1 is LNHDA and CDR2 is SQIVND (reference sequence). Losses at the gene ends were 5 bases for V and 4 bases for J; bases not matched to a gene: 10. The CDR3 length is 16 residues. The CDR3 region has the DNA TGTGCCAGTAGTTTACCCGGGACAGGGGTCGGCTATGGCTACACCTTC. It yields the protein CASSLPGTGVGYGYTF.

The chain has TRBV9 and TRBJ2-5, with D tentatively TRBD2 (5 bases). From germline, CDR1 is SGDLS and CDR2 YYNGEE. Trimming shortened V by 2 bases and J by 4 bases, and 12 bases separated the two germline ends. This CDR3 contains 14 residues. CDR3 in amino acids: CASSVELVGETQYF. The CDR3 DNA is TGTGCCAGCAGCGTCGAACTAGTTGGAGAGACCCAGTACTTC.

The rearrangement joins TRBV7-8 to TRBJ2-2, with 9 bases that match TRBD2. CDR1 is SGHVS and CDR2 is FQNEAQ in the germline V gene. After removal of 5 bases from V and 0 bases from J, the junction contained 1 base not matched to a gene. The CDR3 length is 15 residues. This CDR3 is CASSRTSANTGELFF. Here the CDR3 DNA reads TGTGCCAGCAGCAGGACTAGCGCGAACACCGGGGAGCTGTTTTTT.

The rearrangement links TRBV12-3 or TRBV12-4 to TRBJ1-5, with 7 bases that match TRBD1. Trimming removed 4 bases from V and 7 bases from J; junction bases left unmatched: 7. The CDR3 has 14 residues. CDR3: CASSSGTVGQPQHF. CDR3 nucleotides: TGTGCCAGCAGTTCCGGGACAGTGGGCCAGCCCCAGCATTTT.

In its sample, this clonotype was seen a few times. The chain combines TRBV12-5 with TRBJ2-1; 11 bases align to TRBD2. Germline assignment: CDR1 LGHNT and CDR2 FRNRAP. The CDR3 consists of 16 residues. Trimming took 5 bases from V and 7 from J; bases not matched to a gene: 10. The CDR3 sequence: CASGPDSGRARNEQFF. The CDR3 DNA reads TGTGCTAGTGGTCCCGATAGCGGGAGGGCCAGAAATGAGCAGTTCTTC.

The chain carries TRBV20-1 and TRBJ1-6; possible D gene TRBD1, 6 bases. This CDR3 is 17 amino acids long. Per the germline V gene, CDR1 is DFQATT and CDR2 is SNEGSKA (reference sequence). The V and J ends lost 1 base and 9 bases respectively, with 22 bases between them. This chain's CDR3 is CSARAPLRGSSSSPLHF. The DNA for the CDR3 is TGCAGTGCTAGAGCCCCGCTCAGGGGAAGTAGTAGTTCACCCCTCCACTTT.

CDR3 sequence (DNA): TGCAGCGTTGAGGAGCCGTACCAAGAGACCCAGTACTTC. It translates to CSVEEPYQETQYF. V gene TRBV29-1 combines with J gene TRBJ2-5; the D is unclear. Germline V gene sequence: CDR1 SQVTM, CDR2 ANQGSEA. This CDR3 has 13 amino acids. Trimming took 3 bases from V and 0 from J, leaving 8 bases between them.

V gene TRBV20-1 combines with J gene TRBJ2-4, with D possibly matching TRBD2 (6 bases). The CDR3 has 15 amino acids. From germline, CDR1 is DFQATT and CDR2 SNEGSKA (reference sequence). Trimming cost V 1 base and J 3 bases, with 13 bases left between them. The CDR3 nucleotides read TGCAGTGCTAGAGTTGGGGGGAGTGGCAAAAACATTCAGTACTTC. It specifies CSARVGGSGKNIQYF.

This clonotype was recorded many times. The chain combines TRBV20-1 with TRBJ1-1, with TRBD1 matching 8 bases. The germline gives CDR1 DFQATT, CDR2 SNEGSKA (reference sequence). The V and J ends lost 5 bases and 5 bases, in that order; junction bases with no gene match: 7. The CDR3 totals 13 residues. The CDR3, as DNA: TGCAGTGCTTTCACAGGGGGTAGAACTGAAGCTTTCTTT. The encoded protein is CSAFTGGRTEAFF.

This clonotype was detected ten times or more. V is TRBV7-9 and J is TRBJ1-1; no clear D. CDR1 is SEHNR, CDR2 FQNEAQ, per germline (reference sequence). Trimming took 0 bases from V and 3 from J, leaving 11 bases between them. The CDR3 sequence is 15 residues long. In nucleotides, the CDR3 is TGTGCCAGCAGCTTAGCGCGGTCCCCCTACACTGAAGCTTTCTTT. As protein: CASSLARSPYTEAFF.

This clonotype came up a few times. This rearrangement joins TRBV29-1 to TRBJ2-1, with 10 bases aligning to TRBD1. The germline gives CDR1 SQVTM, CDR2 ANQGSEA. This CDR3 spans 13 amino acids. With 7 bases clipped from V and 4 bases from J, the junction kept 4 bases outside the gene matches. The DNA of the CDR3 is TGCAGCGGGGGACAGGGGAGGTACAATGAGCAGTTCTTC. Translating it yields CSGGQGRYNEQFF.